This TCR beta chain appears in the sequencing data of a study of blood T cell repertoires in COVID-19. Original analysis: Using reference gene primer amplification, nucleated cell counts were estimated. Libraries were prepared by immunoSEQ multiplex PCR; TCRdb keeps only in-frame clonotypes and omits some of them. Clone size and the V and J calls come from that table; the DNA yielded D and trimming. The sample has around 360,000 clones; approximately 87% are singletons. The germline V gene has CDR1 SGDLS and CDR2 YYNGEE. There are 13 residues in the CDR3. V lost 2 bases and J lost 6, with 12 bases in between.

The sequence was obtained from a woman aged 30 to 39 with COVID-19, enrolled during active disease. Input material: peripheral blood. The chain is built from TRBV9 and TRBJ2-7; maybe TRBD2 (7 bases). DNA of the CDR3: TGTGCCAGCAGCGTTTACAGGGAGGGCGAGCAGTACTTC. Translated: CASSVYREGEQYF.